This T cell receptor beta chain appears in the sequencing data of a study of blood T cell repertoires in COVID-19. Overall study context: Italy, Spain and the United States were the sources of the convalescent and acute COVID-19 samples.

V was clipped by 0 bases and J by 1 base, with 11 bases between them. There are 16 residues in the CDR3. Germline V lookup: CDR1 LGHDT, CDR2 YNNKEL (reference sequence). This clone was detected a few times. In the authors' workflow: Scientists estimated how many nucleated cells there were by amplifying reference gene primers. Only in-frame clones appear in the TCRdb table, and some are missing; sequencing was by immunoSEQ multiplex PCR. V, J and clone size were drawn from that table, and D and trimming were deduced from the DNA. The table lists fewer than 85,000 clones, about 80% of them singletons. The sequence was obtained from a man between 60 and 75 years old with active or convalescent COVID-19. The sample consisted of peripheral blood. The chain recombines TRBV3-1 (or the pseudogene TRBV3-2) with TRBJ2-3; D is ambiguous. CDR3 sequence reads: CASSQDWQPGTDTQYF. The CDR3 DNA is TGTGCCAGCAGCCAAGATTGGCAACCTGGCACAGATACGCAGTATTTT.